One and the same sample provided the 5 T cell receptor beta chains below, sequenced in a study of neurological immune-mediated disorders (dated by TCRdb to the late 2010s). Libraries were prepared through 5' RACE. Reads for this sample came from an Illumina HiSeq 2500. The public reads were quality trimmed at Q25 with fastp and then assembled into clones with MiXCR by TCRdb, keeping productive beta chains. Records with the same CDR3 protein are collapsed into one entry carrying the most frequent genes and DNA. In all, the sample holds more than 50,000 distinct CDR3 sequences, and roughly 4% of those were seen once. The top ten clonotypes cover less than 2.5% of the sample. Sequencing was carried out using PBMCs. The receptors originated from a woman aged 45-59 years with multiple sclerosis.

This clonotype was recorded at least ten times. J is TRBJ1-1 and V is TRBV7-2; D is unresolved. This CDR3 has 14 amino acids. V shed 3 bases and J shed 1 base, with 9 bases lying between them. Germline V lookup: CDR1 SGHTA, CDR2 FQGNSA. CDR3 residues: CASSFARENTEAFF. In DNA, the CDR3 is TGTGCCAGCAGCTTCGCCAGAGAGAACACTGAAGCTTTCTTT.

The sample holds many counts of this clonotype. V gene TRBV20-1 combines with J gene TRBJ2-1; D is possibly TRBD2 (6 bases). Trimming left V 3 bases short and J 8 bases short, with 11 bases between. The CDR3 consists of 12 residues. Per germline, CDR1 DFQATT and CDR2 SNEGSKA (reference sequence). DNA for the CDR3: TGCAGTGCTAGCGGGAGAATCTATGAGCAGTTCTTC. Protein product: CSASGRIYEQFF.

This clonotype was found a few times. The V gene is TRBV5-1, the J gene TRBJ2-3; D is perhaps TRBD1 (6 bases). Trimming cost V 8 bases and J 5 bases, with 18 bases left between them. The germline V gene has CDR1 SGHRS and CDR2 YFSETQ. The length of the CDR3 is 14 residues. As DNA, the CDR3 is TGCGCCAGTTCCACACAGGGCCTCAAAGATACGCAGTATTTT. Residues: CASSTQGLKDTQYF.

This clonotype was detected ten times or more. The J gene is TRBJ1-4, the V gene TRBV15; 8 nucleotides agree with TRBD1. Germline CDR1 and CDR2: LNHNV and YYDKDF (reference sequence). This CDR3 spans 15 amino acids. J gave up 4 bases and V 3 bases, and 4 bases lay outside the gene matches. The CDR3 region is CATSRDRAYNEKLFF. CDR3 coding DNA: TGTGCCACCAGCAGGGACAGGGCTTATAATGAAAAACTGTTTTTT.

In its sample, this clonotype was seen many times. The rearrangement links TRBV3-1 to TRBJ1-2; no reliable D call. Germline CDR1 reads LGHDT; CDR2 reads YNNKEL (reference sequence). The CDR3 contains 12 residues. V lost 0 bases and J 4 bases, leaving 3 bases between the germline ends. The CDR3, as DNA: TGTGCCAGCAGCCAAGACAGCTATGGCTACACCTTC. Translating it yields CASSQDSYGYTF.